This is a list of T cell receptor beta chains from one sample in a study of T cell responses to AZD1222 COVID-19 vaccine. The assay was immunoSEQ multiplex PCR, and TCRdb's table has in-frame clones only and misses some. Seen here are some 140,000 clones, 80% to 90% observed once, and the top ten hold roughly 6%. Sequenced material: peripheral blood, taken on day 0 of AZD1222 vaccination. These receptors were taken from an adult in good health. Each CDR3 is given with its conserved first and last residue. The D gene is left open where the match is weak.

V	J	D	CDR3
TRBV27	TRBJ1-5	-	CASSRVGGLNNQPQHF
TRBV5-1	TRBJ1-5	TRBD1	CASSPDGTGRIQPQHF
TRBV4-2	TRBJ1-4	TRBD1	CASSQAVQGRVTNEKLFF
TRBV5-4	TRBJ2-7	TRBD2	CASSHKAGGYEQYF
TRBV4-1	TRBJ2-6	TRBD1	CASSSPPGQGATGANVLTF
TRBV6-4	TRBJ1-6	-	CASSEVGSDNSPLHF
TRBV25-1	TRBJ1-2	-	CASSSTWRGEGYTF
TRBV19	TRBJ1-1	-	CASSIVYVSRVTEAFF
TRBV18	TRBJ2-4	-	CASSPRGDGPARVKANIQYF
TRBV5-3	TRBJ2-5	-	CARSFRWGRGETQYF
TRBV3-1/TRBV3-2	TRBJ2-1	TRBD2	CASSLLAGREFF
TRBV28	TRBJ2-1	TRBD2	CAGSGDENNEQFF
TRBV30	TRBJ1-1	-	CAWSVQGTEAFF
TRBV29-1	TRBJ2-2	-	CSVEKGFTGELFF
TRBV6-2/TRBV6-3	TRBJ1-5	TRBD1	CASSLRGGLNQPQHF
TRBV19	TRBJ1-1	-	CASSLRGNTEAFF
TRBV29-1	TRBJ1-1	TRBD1	CSVADRANTEAFF
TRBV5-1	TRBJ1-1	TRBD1	CASSSFGTGNTEAFF
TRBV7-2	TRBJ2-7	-	CASSLVATYEQYF
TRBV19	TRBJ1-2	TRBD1	CASSLAGGYDGYTF
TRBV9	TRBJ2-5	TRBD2	CASTRWGGVGETQYF
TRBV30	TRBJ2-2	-	CAWSTRQTHTGELFF
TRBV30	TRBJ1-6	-	CAWSPTANSPLHF
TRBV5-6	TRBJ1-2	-	CASREGRIYGYTF
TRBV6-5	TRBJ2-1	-	CASSYSTYNEQFF
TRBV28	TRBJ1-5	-	CATYFRGVGNQPQHF
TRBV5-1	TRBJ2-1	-	CASSLGGNEQFF
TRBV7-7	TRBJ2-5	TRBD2	CASSLGLAFHETQYF
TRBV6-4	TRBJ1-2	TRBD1	CASSDLTDRGTNYGYTF
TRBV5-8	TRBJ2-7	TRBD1	CASSLDRGSYEQYF
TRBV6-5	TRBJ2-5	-	CASIGLAGETQYF
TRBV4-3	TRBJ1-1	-	CASSQYRQAYTEAFF
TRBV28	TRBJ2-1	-	CASKVQGNEQFF
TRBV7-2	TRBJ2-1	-	CASSLNRMWSSYNEQFF
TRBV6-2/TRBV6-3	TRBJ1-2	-	CASSPENYGYTF
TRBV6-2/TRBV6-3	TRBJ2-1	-	CASSFSLNNEQFF
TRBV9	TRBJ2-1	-	CASSLRDWDNEQFF
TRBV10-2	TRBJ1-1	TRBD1	CASRSTGAYTEAFF
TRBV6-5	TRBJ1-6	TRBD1	CASRRQGYNSPLHF
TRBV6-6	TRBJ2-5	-	CASGPHPSKETQYF
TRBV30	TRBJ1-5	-	CAWSVNRPGQPQHF
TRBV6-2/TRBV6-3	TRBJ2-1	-	CASSYGPGGDFF
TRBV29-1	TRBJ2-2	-	CSVSSQQLTGELFF
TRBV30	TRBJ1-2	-	CAWSVRGHGRGYTF
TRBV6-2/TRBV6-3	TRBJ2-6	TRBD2	CASSYFSKTSGRAGANVLTF